Listed here are 32 T cell receptor beta chains from one sample, sequenced in a study of blood T cell repertoires in COVID-19. Data came from immunoSEQ multiplex PCR; TCRdb stores just in-frame clones and leaves some out. The table lists 50,000 to 80,000 clones, about three quarters of them singletons, with approximately 5.6% in the top ten. Sequenced: peripheral blood. These receptors were collected from a human donor in a cohort sampled during active COVID-19.

This chain uses TRBV10-3 with TRBJ2-3; D is undetermined. Germline V CDR1 and CDR2: ENHRY, SYGVKD. The CDR3 loop spans 14 amino acids. The V end lost 2 bases, the J end lost 0 bases, and 6 bases lay between the germline ends. CDR3 nucleotide sequence: TGTGCCATCAGTGAGGAGGCTAGCACAGATACGCAGTATTTT. It codes for CAISEEASTDTQYF.

This rearrangement joins TRBV5-4 to TRBJ2-1; D possibly corresponds to TRBD1 (6 bases). The CDR3 is 16 amino acids. The V end was cut by 0 bases, the J end by 2 bases, with 12 bases between. CDR1 and CDR2 (germline): SGHNT, YYREEE (reference sequence). CDR3 residues: CASSLVRGSPYNEQFF. The CDR3 nucleotides read TGTGCCAGCAGCTTGGTCAGGGGTAGTCCCTACAATGAGCAGTTCTTC. The full variable domain, rest sourced from reference TRBV5-4 and TRBJ2-1, is ETGVTQSPTHLIKTRGQQVTLRCSSQSGHNTVSWYQQALGQGPQFIFQYYREEENGRGNFPPRFSGLQFPNYSSELNVNALELDDSALYLCASSLVRGSPYNEQFFGPGTRLTVL.

This chain uses TRBV18 with TRBJ2-7; 10 bases agree with TRBD1. Trimming removed 1 base from V and 3 bases from J; junction bases left unmatched: 9. Germline V CDR1 and CDR2: KGHSH, LQKENI. The CDR3 spans 17 residues. The CDR3, as DNA: TGTGCCAGCTCACCACGGGGCCCGGGACAGGGGAGCTACGAGCAGTACTTC. It encodes CASSPRGPGQGSYEQYF.

The chain combines TRBV2 with TRBJ1-5; D not resolved. There are 13 residues in the CDR3. Germline-derived CDR1 and CDR2 are SNHLY and FYNNEI. The V end lost 1 base, the J end lost 5 bases, and 6 bases lay between the germline ends. The CDR3 DNA reads as TGTGCCAGCAGTGAAGAGGGAGATCAGCCCCAGCATTTT. Amino acid sequence: CASSEEGDQPQHF. The full variable domain, in which reference TRBV2 and TRBJ1-5 provide the parts outside the CDR3, is EPEVTQTPSHQVTQMGQEVILRCVPISNHLYFYWYRQILGQKVEFLVSFYNNEISEKSEIFDDQFSVERPDGSNFTLKIRSTKLEDSAMYFCASSEEGDQPQHFGDGTRLSIL.

This clone showed up many times. The chain links TRBV19 to TRBJ1-2, with D unresolved. V gave up 4 bases and J gave up 0 bases, with 9 bases separating them. Germline assignment: CDR1 LNHDA and CDR2 SQIVND (reference sequence). CDR3 length: 14 residues. DNA for the CDR3: TGTGCCAGTAGTACGGAGATAGCTAACTATGGCTACACCTTC. It encodes CASSTEIANYGYTF.

The chain is built from TRBV9 and TRBJ2-5; TRBD2 is a possible D gene (6 bases). The CDR3 loop spans 14 amino acids. Germline V CDR1 and CDR2: SGDLS, YYNGEE. V was pared by 0 bases and J by 5 bases, with 11 bases between. DNA of the CDR3: TGTGCCAGCAGCGTAGAGCCCAGCGGGGAGACCCAGTACTTC. The encoded protein is CASSVEPSGETQYF. Together with reference TRBV9 and TRBJ2-5, the CDR3 gives the full variable domain: DSGVTQTPKHLITATGQRVTLRCSPRSGDLSVYWYQQSLDQGLQFLIQYYNGEERAKGNILERFSAQQFPDLHSELNLSSLELGDSALYFCASSVEPSGETQYFGPGTRLLVL.

In nucleotides, the CDR3 is TGTGCCAGCAGCTCCTCTCTCATCGGCTACGAGCAGTACTTC. Translated, it gives CASSSSLIGYEQYF. The V gene is TRBV5-5, the J gene TRBJ2-7; D is undetermined. Looked up from germline, CDR1 is SGHKS and CDR2 is YYEKEE (reference sequence). The CDR3 runs to 14 residues. The V end was cut by 3 bases, the J end by 3 bases, with 13 bases between.

The chain uses TRBV27 and TRBJ2-2; 7 nucleotides match TRBD1. Trimming removed 5 bases from V and 3 bases from J; junction bases left unmatched: 9. The germline CDR1 and CDR2 sequences are MNHEY and SMNVEV (reference sequence). There are 16 residues in the CDR3. DNA of the CDR3: TGTGCCAGCAGTGCACGCCCAACAGGGGACACCGGGGAGCTGTTTTTT. This sequence encodes CASSARPTGDTGELFF.

This clone was found many times. The chain couples TRBV5-4 to TRBJ2-7; 11 bases align to TRBD1. Germline V gene lookup returns CDR1 SGHNT and CDR2 YYREEE (reference sequence). Germline trimming cut 3 bases from V and 3 bases from J; bases unmatched to any gene: 5. The CDR3 covers 15 residues. CDR3 bases: TGTGCCAGCAGCTATCCGGGACAGGGGGTCTACGAGCAGTACTTC. It translates to CASSYPGQGVYEQYF.

The chain carries TRBV19 and TRBJ2-5; 8 bases fit TRBD1. This CDR3 is built from 14 residues. The germline CDR1 and CDR2 sequences are LNHDA and SQIVND (reference sequence). J lost 2 bases, V lost 3 bases, and 2 bases had no gene match. In DNA, the CDR3 is TGTGCCAGTAGTATGCGACAGGGGCAAGAGACCCAGTACTTC. Its translation: CASSMRQGQETQYF.

This rearrangement joins TRBV10-3 to TRBJ1-5; tentatively, D is TRBD1 (5 bases). The germline CDR1 and CDR2 sequences are ENHRY and SYGVKD. This CDR3 is built from 15 residues. V dropped 0 bases and J dropped 3 bases, with 9 bases sitting between them. This CDR3 reads CAISESGGINQPQHF. The CDR3 DNA sequence: TGTGCCATCAGTGAGTCGGGGGGGATCAATCAGCCCCAGCATTTT.

The CDR3 bases are TGTGCCAGCAGCCCTCGCGGGTACGGCGAGCAGTACTTC. Protein: CASSPRGYGEQYF. The rearrangement uses TRBV7-9 and TRBJ2-7, with D perhaps matching TRBD2 (5 bases). The CDR3 runs to 13 residues. The V end was cut by 5 bases, the J end by 6 bases, with 14 bases between. CDR1 and CDR2 (germline): SEHNR, FQNEAQ (reference sequence).

Only one count was recorded for this clone. The chain uses TRBV20-1 and TRBJ1-4; D call uncertain. This CDR3 is 11 amino acids long. Germline loops: CDR1 DFQATT, CDR2 SNEGSKA (reference sequence). V was clipped by 3 bases and J by 8 bases, with 7 bases between them. As DNA, the CDR3 is TGCAGTGCTAGTTCCCAGGAAAAACTGTTTTTT. Translated: CSASSQEKLFF.

V usage is TRBV3-1 (or the pseudogene TRBV3-2) and J usage is TRBJ2-7; TRBD2 agrees at 15 bases. CDR3 length equals 18 residues. CDR1 and CDR2 from the germline V gene are LGHDT and YNNKEL (reference sequence). V lost 4 bases, J lost 4 bases, and 11 bases stayed unmatched. The CDR3: CASSPRTSGGALVYEQYF. DNA of the CDR3: TGTGCCAGCAGCCCGAGGACTAGCGGGGGGGCCTTGGTTTACGAGCAGTACTTC.

The gene calls are TRBV18 and TRBJ1-2, with 7 positions matching TRBD1. This CDR3 spans 14 amino acids. Germline V gives CDR1 KGHSH, CDR2 LQKENI. The V segment lost 0 bases and the J segment 5 bases; nucleotides outside the gene matches: 3. The CDR3 DNA is TGTGCCAGCTCACCACCGGGACAGAGATATGGCTACACCTTC. It yields the protein CASSPPGQRYGYTF.

This sequence joins TRBV14 and TRBJ1-1, with D unresolved. Between the trimmed V and J ends, which lost 4 bases and 5 bases, there was a span of 17 bases. This CDR3 is 15 amino acids long. Per germline, CDR1 SGHDN and CDR2 FVKESK. CDR3 protein: CASSRSVLRQTEAFF. The CDR3 DNA follows: TGTGCCAGCAGCCGCTCGGTCCTAAGACAAACTGAAGCTTTCTTT.

The chain carries TRBV5-6 and TRBJ2-4; 8 nucleotides align to TRBD1. The CDR3 consists of 14 residues. The trim removed 3 bases at V and 8 bases at J, leaving 7 bases unmatched. Germline loops: CDR1 SGHDT, CDR2 YYEEEE. CDR3 DNA: TGTGCCAGCAGCTACGGACAGGGTGGGTACATTCAGTACTTC. Amino acids: CASSYGQGGYIQYF.

The gene calls are TRBV12-3 or TRBV12-4 and TRBJ1-5; 8 bases match TRBD1. Trimming cost V 6 bases and J 7 bases; bases outside gene matches: 5. The CDR3 contains 13 residues. The CDR3: CASRTGEGQPQHF. CDR3 DNA sequence: TGTGCCAGCAGGACAGGGGAAGGGCAGCCCCAGCATTTT.

The chain has TRBV5-1 and TRBJ2-5, with TRBD1 identical over 7 bases. The CDR3 covers 13 residues. V lost 4 bases to trimming and J lost 2 bases; unmatched junction nucleotides: 2. The germline gives CDR1 SGHRS, CDR2 YFSETQ. CDR3 protein: CASSATGQETQYF. CDR3 in DNA: TGCGCCAGCAGCGCGACAGGGCAAGAGACCCAGTACTTC.

The chain employs TRBV23-1 and TRBJ2-2; maybe TRBD2 (6 bases). TRBV23-1 is marked as an open reading frame, function uncertain. This CDR3 is built from 18 residues. Trimming removed 2 bases from V and 4 bases from J, with 20 bases in between. The DNA for the CDR3 is TGCGCCAGCAGTCAACCGATACACCGGGACTCCCCCACCGGGGAGCTGTTTTTT. Translation gives CASSQPIHRDSPTGELFF.

The chain couples TRBV7-3 to TRBJ2-3, with TRBD2 as a possible D gene (6 bases). Germline V gives CDR1 SGHTA, CDR2 FQGTGA. V lost 0 bases and J lost 0, with 10 bases in between. This CDR3 comprises 16 residues. The CDR3 here is CASSLTAGSSTDTQYF. Written as DNA, the CDR3 is TGTGCCAGCAGCTTAACCGCGGGATCTAGCACAGATACGCAGTATTTT.

This chain connects TRBV6-5 to TRBJ2-3; D is unclear. Germline V CDR1 and CDR2: MNHEY, SVGAGI. The length of the CDR3 is 12 residues. V shed 6 bases and J shed 5 bases, with 9 bases lying between them. Here the CDR3 reads CASRSPGDTQYF. In nucleotides, the CDR3 is TGTGCCAGCAGATCCCCCGGAGATACGCAGTATTTT.

The chain uses TRBV5-6 and TRBJ2-3; a weak D match, TRBD2 (5 bases). This CDR3 is 16 amino acids long. Germline CDR1 and CDR2: SGHDT and YYEEEE. V was trimmed by 1 base and J by 0 bases, leaving 12 bases between them. The CDR3 spells CASSLMRASSTDTQYF. Here the CDR3 DNA reads TGTGCCAGCAGCTTGATGCGGGCTTCGAGCACAGATACGCAGTATTTT.

The chain links TRBV10-1 to TRBJ2-2; 7 nucleotides align to TRBD2. CDR1 is WNHNN and CDR2 is SYGVQD in the germline V gene (reference sequence). CDR3 length: 15 residues. V shed 7 bases and J 0 bases; nucleotides not matched to a gene: 5. The DNA of the CDR3 is TGCGCCAGCATCTCCCGGGGGGCGAACACCGGGGAGCTGTTTTTT. Its protein product is CASISRGANTGELFF.

The V gene is TRBV30, the J gene TRBJ1-6; 7 nucleotides align to TRBD1. The germline V gene encodes CDR1 GTSNPN and CDR2 SVGIG (reference sequence). V was clipped by 8 bases and J by 2 bases; unmatched bases: 9. The CDR3 extends over 15 amino acids. CDR3: CAGISTGTYNSPLHF. CDR3 in DNA: TGTGCCGGAATATCGACAGGGACCTATAATTCACCCCTCCACTTT. Full variable domain (outside the CDR3, taken from reference TRBV30 and TRBJ1-6): SQTIHQWPATLVQPVGSPLSLECTVEGTSNPNLYWYRQAAGRGLQLLFYSVGIGQISSEVPQNLSASRPQDRQFILSSKKLLLSDSGFYLCAGISTGTYNSPLHFGNGTRLTVT.

The V gene is TRBV10-3, the J gene TRBJ2-7; D gene uncertain. The V and J ends lost 2 bases and 5 bases respectively, with 10 bases between them. Germline V CDR1 and CDR2: ENHRY, SYGVKD. This CDR3 comprises 13 residues. The chain's CDR3 is CAISENLADEQYF. CDR3 coding DNA: TGTGCCATCAGTGAGAATTTGGCCGACGAGCAGTACTTC.

V usage is TRBV7-2 and J usage is TRBJ2-7, with 9 nucleotides matching TRBD1. V was clipped by 5 bases and J by 4 bases; unmatched bases: 15. The germline V gene has CDR1 SGHTA and CDR2 FQGNSA. CDR3 length equals 17 residues. The CDR3 nucleotides are TGTGCCAGCAGCAGCCTAATCTCCGGGACAGGGAATTACGAGCAGTACTTC. It specifies CASSSLISGTGNYEQYF. The complete variable domain, with remaining parts taken from reference TRBV7-2 and TRBJ2-7, reads GAGVSQSPSNKVTEKGKDVELRCDPISGHTALYWYRQSLGQGLEFLIYFQGNSAPDKSGLPSDRFSAERTGGSVSTLTIQRTQQEDSAVYLCASSSLISGTGNYEQYFGPGTRLTVT.

The genes are TRBV28 and TRBJ1-2, with D uncertain. The CDR3 totals 15 residues. In germline, CDR1 is MDHEN, CDR2 SYDVKM. V was trimmed by 4 bases and J by 7 bases, leaving 19 bases between them. This CDR3 reads CASSSSPPKVPGYTF. CDR3 in DNA: TGTGCCAGCAGTTCAAGCCCACCCAAAGTCCCTGGCTACACCTTC.

The chain links TRBV7-8 to TRBJ2-3; D may be TRBD2 (6 bases). Germline lookup yields CDR1 SGHVS and CDR2 FQNEAQ. This CDR3 is built from 15 residues. Deletions cut 0 bases from V and 0 bases from J, with 7 bases between. CDR3 DNA sequence: TGTGCCAGCAGCTTAGCGGGGGGAAGCACAGATACGCAGTATTTT. The encoded protein is CASSLAGGSTDTQYF.

The rearrangement uses TRBV9 and TRBJ2-3; 8 bases match TRBD2. The CDR3 contains 14 residues. The germline V gene encodes CDR1 SGDLS and CDR2 YYNGEE. V shed 5 bases and J 2 bases; nucleotides not matched to a gene: 4. CDR3 coding DNA: TGTGCCAGCAGTGAGCGGGGGCTCACAGATACGCAGTATTTT. Amino acids: CASSERGLTDTQYF.

The chain couples TRBV27 to TRBJ2-5; 9 bases line up with TRBD2. Unmatched junction bases numbered 13, after V lost 0 bases and J lost 5 bases. CDR3 size: 18 residues. Germline CDR1 MNHEY, CDR2 SMNVEV (reference sequence). The CDR3 coding sequence is TGTGCCAGCAGTTTATCGAGGGTTGCGGGGGGGCCTACGGAGACCCAGTACTTC. Translated, it gives CASSLSRVAGGPTETQYF.

V and J are TRBV24-1 and TRBJ2-7; possibly TRBD2 for D (6 bases). V lost 0 bases and J lost 1, with 12 bases in between. Germline CDR1 and CDR2: KGHDR and SFDVKD. This CDR3 is 16 amino acids long. This CDR3 is CATSDLAGGVSYEQYF. DNA of the CDR3: TGTGCCACCAGTGATTTGGCCGGGGGAGTGTCCTACGAGCAGTACTTC.